This T cell receptor (beta chain) comes out of a study of cytomegalovirus exposure and HLA in healthy donors. Study background: It was reported in a later analysis that the 120 validation repertoires used the same platform as the 650 to 800 first-cohort repertoires. Points from the study as a whole: Clusters of TCRs from the first cohort tended to co-occur in the roughly 120 validation repertoires (as a later analysis found). TCR beta chains numbering 164 were designated cytomegalovirus-associated. In vitro data verified a few CMV-associated chains as specific for CMV antigens.

Some clones are missing from TCRdb's copy, which holds only in-frame ones; the method was immunoSEQ multiplex PCR. This table holds about 160,000 clones, around nine tenths found once. In the case of this clone: Antigen unknown.

The source is a woman aged 18-30 years in good health and CMV-seropositive. Sequencing was performed on PBMCs.

For the CDR3, the DNA is TGTGCCAGCAGTGGCAGGGGAGGGGCCGAGGGAAACACCATATATTTT. The encoded protein is CASSGRGGAEGNTIYF. This rearrangement joins TRBV25-1 to TRBJ1-3, with D possibly TRBD1 on 6 matching bases. Trimming removed 4 bases at V and 4 bases at J, with 17 bases between. Germline-derived CDR1 and CDR2 are MGHDK and SYGVNS. The CDR3 runs 16 residues.